A selection of T cell receptor beta chains follows, all from one sample in a study of blood T cell repertoires in COVID-19. Clones were read by immunoSEQ multiplex PCR, and TCRdb kept only the in-frame ones, dropping some. The repertoire has around 130,000 clones, less than 85% of them found once; the top ten carry 15% to 20%. The source material was peripheral blood. The receptors shown here come from an elderly woman with acute or convalescent COVID-19. Each CDR3 is given with its conserved first and last residue. D genes are given only for firm matches. Part of the rows lack a size; the others show once, few, many or a class for expanded clones.

CDR3nt,CDR3aa,abundance,v_gene,j_gene,d_gene
TGTGCCAGCAGCCCGGGGGACCTAGGATTGAATCAGCCCCAGCATTTT,CASSPGDLGLNQPQHF,.,TRBV5-8,TRBJ1-5,.
TGTGCCAGCAGCCCCCAACCCCCTCGGGAACTGTTTTTT,CASSPQPPRELFF,.,TRBV5-8,TRBJ1-4,.
TGTGCCAGCAGAAGGGACAGGAGCTATGGCTACACCTTC,CASRRDRSYGYTF,.,TRBV6-5,TRBJ1-2,TRBD1
TGTGCCAGCAGCCGCGGGACAGGGAGAGCTTTCTTT,CASSRGTGRAFF,few,TRBV12-3/TRBV12-4,TRBJ1-1,TRBD1
TGTGCCACCAGTGAAGGAGGGTTTGGCACAGATACGCAGTATTTT,CATSEGGFGTDTQYF,.,TRBV24-1,TRBJ2-3,.
TGTGCCAGTAGTATCGGGTGGGGCAGGGCAAACACTGAAGCTTTCTTT,CASSIGWGRANTEAFF,.,TRBV19,TRBJ1-1,.
TGCAGCGTTGTTAACAGAAATTGGGGGACATACTACGAGCAGTACTTC,CSVVNRNWGTYYEQYF,.,TRBV29-1,TRBJ2-7,.
TGTGCCAGCAGCGAACCGCACCGGGACACTGAAGCTTTCTTT,CASSEPHRDTEAFF,.,TRBV5-6,TRBJ1-1,.
TGTGCCCACATATATGGCTACACCTTC,CAHIYGYTF,.,TRBV6-6,TRBJ1-2,.
TGCAGCGTTGTAGAGGGACAGGGCTTAGGAGGCTACACCTTC,CSVVEGQGLGGYTF,.,TRBV29-1,TRBJ1-2,TRBD1
TGTGCCAGCAGGCGGGGACAGACACAAGAGACCCAGTACTTC,CASRRGQTQETQYF,.,TRBV7-9,TRBJ2-5,.
TGTGCCAGCAGCTTAGCCCTCACTAGCGGGGGGTGGGATGAGCAGTTCTTC,CASSLALTSGGWDEQFF,.,TRBV7-2,TRBJ2-1,TRBD2
TGCAGCGTTGAATCTGCGATACTTGAAGCTTTCTTT,CSVESAILEAFF,.,TRBV29-1,TRBJ1-1,.
TGTGCCTGGAGTGAGACAGGCCAGGGATCCAACTATGGCTACACCTTC,CAWSETGQGSNYGYTF,few,TRBV30,TRBJ1-2,.
TGTGCCAGCAGTTACTCTGAACAGCCTAATGAAAAACTGTTTTTT,CASSYSEQPNEKLFF,.,TRBV6-5,TRBJ1-4,.
TGTGCCAGCAGCTTAGGCCGTGGGCGTCGGGAGCAGTTCTTC,CASSLGRGRREQFF,.,TRBV7-2,TRBJ2-1,.
TGTGCCAGCAGCCCACGGACAGGGGCCCCCAATGAGCAGTTCTTC,CASSPRTGAPNEQFF,.,TRBV9,TRBJ2-1,TRBD1
TGTGCCAGCAGTCAGGACAGCCATGAAGCTTTCTTT,CASSQDSHEAFF,.,TRBV5-4,TRBJ1-1,.
TGCGCCAGCAGCCAAGAAGGAAGGGGAGGGGATGAGCAGTTCTTC,CASSQEGRGGDEQFF,.,TRBV4-3,TRBJ2-1,TRBD2
TGTGCCATCAGTGAGGCCCTACAACAGGGAGAGACCCAGTACTTC,CAISEALQQGETQYF,.,TRBV10-3,TRBJ2-5,.
TGTGCTAGTGGTTTGGGGACAGGGTTCGAAAAACTGTTTTTT,CASGLGTGFEKLFF,.,TRBV12-5,TRBJ1-4,TRBD1
TGCGCCAGCTGCTTGGGCGGCGGGGGGAGTTACAATGAGCAGTTCTTC,CASCLGGGGSYNEQFF,.,TRBV5-1,TRBJ2-1,TRBD2
TGTGCCAGCAGCCCAGGGACGACGGGAGGCGGCTACACCTTC,CASSPGTTGGGYTF,.,TRBV7-9,TRBJ1-2,.
TGTGCCAGCAGCCCCGGACAGGGGAGAACTGAAGCTTTCTTT,CASSPGQGRTEAFF,.,TRBV3-1/TRBV3-2,TRBJ1-1,TRBD1
TGCGCCAGCAGCCAAGGAGCCGGGTCCAATGCCGGAAACACCATATATTTT,CASSQGAGSNAGNTIYF,.,TRBV4-1,TRBJ1-3,.